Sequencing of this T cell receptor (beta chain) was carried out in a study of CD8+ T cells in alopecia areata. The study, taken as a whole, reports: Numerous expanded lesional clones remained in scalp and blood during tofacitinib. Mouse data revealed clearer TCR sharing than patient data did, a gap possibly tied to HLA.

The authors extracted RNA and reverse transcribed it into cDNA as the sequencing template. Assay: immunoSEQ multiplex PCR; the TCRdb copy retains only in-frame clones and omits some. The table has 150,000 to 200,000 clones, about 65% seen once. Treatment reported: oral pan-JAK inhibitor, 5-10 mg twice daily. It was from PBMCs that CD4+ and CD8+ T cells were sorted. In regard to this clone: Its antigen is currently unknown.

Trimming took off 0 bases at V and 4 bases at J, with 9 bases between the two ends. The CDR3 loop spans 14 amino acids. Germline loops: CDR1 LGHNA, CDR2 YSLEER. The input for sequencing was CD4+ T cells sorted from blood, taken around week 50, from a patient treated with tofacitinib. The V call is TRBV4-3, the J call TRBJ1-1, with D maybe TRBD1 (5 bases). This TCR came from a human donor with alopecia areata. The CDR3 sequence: CASSQDVRGTEAFF. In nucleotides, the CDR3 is TGCGCCAGCAGCCAAGATGTAAGGGGCACTGAAGCTTTCTTT.